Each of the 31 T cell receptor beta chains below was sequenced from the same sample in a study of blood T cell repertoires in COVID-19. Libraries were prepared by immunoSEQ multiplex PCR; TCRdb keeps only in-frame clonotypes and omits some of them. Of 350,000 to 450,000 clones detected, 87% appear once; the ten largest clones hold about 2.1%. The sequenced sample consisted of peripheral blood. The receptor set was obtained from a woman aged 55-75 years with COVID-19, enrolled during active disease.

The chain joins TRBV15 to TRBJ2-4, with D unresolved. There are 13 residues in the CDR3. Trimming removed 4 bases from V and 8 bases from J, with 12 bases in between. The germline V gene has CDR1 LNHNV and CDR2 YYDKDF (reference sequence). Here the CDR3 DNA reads TGTGCCACCAGCACAGCTAGAGGCCACATTCAGTACTTC. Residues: CATSTARGHIQYF. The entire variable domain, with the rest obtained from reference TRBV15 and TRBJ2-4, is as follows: DAMVIQNPRYQVTQFGKPVTLSCSQTLNHNVMYWYQQKSSQAPKLLFHYYDKDFNNEADTPDNFQSRRPNTSFCFLDIRSPGLGDTAMYLCATSTARGHIQYFGAGTRLSVL.

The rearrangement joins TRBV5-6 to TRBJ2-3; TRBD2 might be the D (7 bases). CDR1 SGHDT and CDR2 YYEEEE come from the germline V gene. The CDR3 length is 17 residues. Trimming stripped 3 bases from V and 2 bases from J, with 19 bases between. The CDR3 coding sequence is TGTGCCAGCAGCTATACGGGGGGCCGGGGTCTCACAGATACGCAGTATTTT. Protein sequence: CASSYTGGRGLTDTQYF.

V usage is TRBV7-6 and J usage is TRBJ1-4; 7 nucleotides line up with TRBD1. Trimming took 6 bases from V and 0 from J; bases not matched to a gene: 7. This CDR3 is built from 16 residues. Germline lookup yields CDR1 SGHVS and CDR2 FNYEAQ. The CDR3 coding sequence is TGTGCCAGCAGTCCGGGACAGAAAGCAACTAATGAAAAACTGTTTTTT. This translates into CASSPGQKATNEKLFF.

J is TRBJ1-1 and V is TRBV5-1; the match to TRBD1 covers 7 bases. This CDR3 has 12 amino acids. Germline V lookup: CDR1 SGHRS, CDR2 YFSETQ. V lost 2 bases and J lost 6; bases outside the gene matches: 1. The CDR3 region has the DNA TGCGCCAGCAGCTTCGACAGGGCTGAAGCTTTCTTT. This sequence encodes CASSFDRAEAFF.

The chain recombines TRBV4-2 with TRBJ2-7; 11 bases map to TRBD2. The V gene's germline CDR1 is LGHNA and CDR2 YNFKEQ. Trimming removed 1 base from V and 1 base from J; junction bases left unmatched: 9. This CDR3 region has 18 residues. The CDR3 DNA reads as TGTGCCAGCAGCCAAGGGCTAGCGGGGGGCTTCTCTTCCTACGAGCAGTACTTC. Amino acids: CASSQGLAGGFSSYEQYF.

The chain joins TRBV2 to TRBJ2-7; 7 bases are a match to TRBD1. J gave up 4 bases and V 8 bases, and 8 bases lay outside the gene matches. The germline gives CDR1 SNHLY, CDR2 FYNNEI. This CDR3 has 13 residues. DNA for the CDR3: TGTGCCAGCGGGGACAGAGGATATTACGAGCAGTACTTC. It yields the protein CASGDRGYYEQYF.

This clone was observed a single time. CDR3 DNA: TGCAGCGTTGAGCGGGACCGACTGGGGGAGCAGTACTTC. This codes for CSVERDRLGEQYF. This rearrangement joins TRBV29-1 to TRBJ2-7; TRBD2 is a possible D gene (6 bases). The length of the CDR3 is 13 residues. Germline values: CDR1 SQVTM, CDR2 ANQGSEA. V lost 3 bases and J 7 bases, leaving 16 bases between the germline ends.

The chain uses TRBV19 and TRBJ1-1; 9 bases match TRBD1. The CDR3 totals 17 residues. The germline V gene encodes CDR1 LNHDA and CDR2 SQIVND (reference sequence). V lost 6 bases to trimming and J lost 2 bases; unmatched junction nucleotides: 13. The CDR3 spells CASSPTQGANSNTEAFF. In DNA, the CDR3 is TGTGCCAGTAGCCCTACACAGGGGGCAAATAGTAACACTGAAGCTTTCTTT.

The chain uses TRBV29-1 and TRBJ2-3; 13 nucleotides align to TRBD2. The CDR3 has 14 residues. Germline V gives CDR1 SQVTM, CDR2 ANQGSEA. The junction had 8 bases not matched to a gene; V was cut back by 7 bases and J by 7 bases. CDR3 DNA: TGCAGCGGCAAGACTAGCGGGGGGACCCATACGCAGTATTTT. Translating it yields CSGKTSGGTHTQYF.

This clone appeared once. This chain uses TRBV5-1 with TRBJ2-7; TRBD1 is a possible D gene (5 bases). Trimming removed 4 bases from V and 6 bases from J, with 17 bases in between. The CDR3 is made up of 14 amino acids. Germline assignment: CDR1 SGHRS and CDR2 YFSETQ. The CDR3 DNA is TGCGCCAGCAGCGATCTTAGGGGTGGGTTCGAGCAGTACTTC. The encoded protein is CASSDLRGGFEQYF.

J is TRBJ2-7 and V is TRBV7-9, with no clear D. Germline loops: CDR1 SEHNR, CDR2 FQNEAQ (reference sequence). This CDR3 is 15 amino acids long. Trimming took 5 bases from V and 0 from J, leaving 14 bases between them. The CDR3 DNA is TGTGCCAGCAGCGCAGGCGCCCCGAGCTCCTACGAGCAGTACTTC. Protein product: CASSAGAPSSYEQYF.

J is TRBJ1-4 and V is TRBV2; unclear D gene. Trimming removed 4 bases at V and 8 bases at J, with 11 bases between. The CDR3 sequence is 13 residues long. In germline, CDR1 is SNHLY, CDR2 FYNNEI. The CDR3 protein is CASSVGLREKLFF. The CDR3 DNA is TGTGCCAGCAGTGTAGGACTCAGGGAAAAACTGTTTTTT.

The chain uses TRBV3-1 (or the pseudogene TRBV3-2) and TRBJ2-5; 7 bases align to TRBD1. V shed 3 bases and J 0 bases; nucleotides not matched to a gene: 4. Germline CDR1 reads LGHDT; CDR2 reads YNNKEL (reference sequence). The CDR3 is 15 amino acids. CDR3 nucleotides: TGTGCCAGCAGCCACAGGGGGAAGTACCAAGAGACCCAGTACTTC. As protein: CASSHRGKYQETQYF.

Written as DNA, the CDR3 is TGCGCCAGCAGTTGGACTAGCGACCCCGGGGAGCTGTTTTTT. Amino acids: CASSWTSDPGELFF. The chain has TRBV5-1 and TRBJ2-2; 9 nucleotides line up with TRBD2. V shed 5 bases, J shed 6 bases, and the junction held 5 bases outside the gene matches. The V gene's germline CDR1 is SGHRS and CDR2 YFSETQ. CDR3 length: 14 residues. Full variable domain (remainder filled in from reference TRBV5-1 and TRBJ2-2): KAGVTQTPRYLIKTRGQQVTLSCSPISGHRSVSWYQQTPGQGLQFLFEYFSETQRNKGNFPGRFSGRQFSNSRSEMNVSTLELGDSALYLCASSWTSDPGELFFGEGSRLTVL.

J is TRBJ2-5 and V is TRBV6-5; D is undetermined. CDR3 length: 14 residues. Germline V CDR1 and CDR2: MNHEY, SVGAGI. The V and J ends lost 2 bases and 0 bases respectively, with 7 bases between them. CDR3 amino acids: CASSYSVYQETQYF. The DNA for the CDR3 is TGTGCCAGCAGTTACAGCGTCTACCAAGAGACCCAGTACTTC.

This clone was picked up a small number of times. The CDR3 DNA follows: TGTGCCAGCAGCCTAGATCCGGGACAGGCCGCCTACGAGCAGTACTTC. It translates to CASSLDPGQAAYEQYF. The rearrangement links TRBV27 to TRBJ2-7, with 8 bases fitting TRBD1. The CDR3 has 16 residues. The trim removed 6 bases at V and 2 bases at J, leaving 12 bases unmatched. The germline V gene has CDR1 MNHEY and CDR2 SMNVEV (reference sequence).

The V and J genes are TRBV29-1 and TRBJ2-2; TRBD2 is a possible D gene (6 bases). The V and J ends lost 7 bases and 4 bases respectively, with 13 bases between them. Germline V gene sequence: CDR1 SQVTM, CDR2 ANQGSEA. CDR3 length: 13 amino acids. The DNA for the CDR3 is TGCAGCGGCGGGGCGAGTACCACCGGGGAGCTGTTTTTT. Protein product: CSGGASTTGELFF.

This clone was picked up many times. CDR3 sequence: CASSLGSSSYEQYF. CDR3 DNA: TGCGCCAGCAGCTTGGGGTCTAGCTCCTACGAGCAGTACTTC. The J gene is TRBJ2-7, the V gene TRBV5-1; D unresolved. The CDR3 contains 14 residues. The V and J ends lost 0 bases and 0 bases respectively, with 7 bases between them. Germline CDR1 reads SGHRS; CDR2 reads YFSETQ. The full variable domain, its missing parts supplied by reference TRBV5-1 and TRBJ2-7, is KAGVTQTPRYLIKTRGQQVTLSCSPISGHRSVSWYQQTPGQGLQFLFEYFSETQRNKGNFPGRFSGRQFSNSRSEMNVSTLELGDSALYLCASSLGSSSYEQYFGPGTRLTVT.

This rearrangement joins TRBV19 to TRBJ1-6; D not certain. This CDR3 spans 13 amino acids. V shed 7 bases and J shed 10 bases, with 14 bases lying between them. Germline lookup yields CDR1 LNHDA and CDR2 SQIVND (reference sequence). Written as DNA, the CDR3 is TGTGCCAGTAATACACAGCCAGGATCACCCCTCCACTTT. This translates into CASNTQPGSPLHF. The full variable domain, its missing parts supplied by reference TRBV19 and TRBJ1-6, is DGGITQSPKYLFRKEGQNVTLSCEQNLNHDAMYWYRQDPGQGLRLIYYSQIVNDFQKGDIAEGYSVSREKKESFPLTVTSAQKNPTAFYLCASNTQPGSPLHFGNGTRLTVT.

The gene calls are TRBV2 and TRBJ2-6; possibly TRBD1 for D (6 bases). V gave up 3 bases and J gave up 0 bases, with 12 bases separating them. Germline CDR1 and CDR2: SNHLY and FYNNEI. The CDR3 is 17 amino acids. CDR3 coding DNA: TGTGCCAGCAGTGAGCAGGGGATCTTCTCTGGGGCCAACGTCCTGACTTTC. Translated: CASSEQGIFSGANVLTF.

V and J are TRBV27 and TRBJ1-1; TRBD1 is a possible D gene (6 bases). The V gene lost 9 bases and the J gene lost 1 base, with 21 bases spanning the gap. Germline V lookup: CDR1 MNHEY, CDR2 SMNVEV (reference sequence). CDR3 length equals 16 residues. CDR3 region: CARNRAPNRENTEAFF. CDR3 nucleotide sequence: TGTGCCAGAAATCGCGCTCCAAACAGGGAGAACACTGAAGCTTTCTTT.

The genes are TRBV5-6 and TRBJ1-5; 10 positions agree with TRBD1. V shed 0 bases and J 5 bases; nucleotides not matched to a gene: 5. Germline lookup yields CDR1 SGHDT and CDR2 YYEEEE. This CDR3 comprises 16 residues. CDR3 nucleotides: TGTGCCAGCAGCTTGGGGGGACAGGGGCTTGATCAGCCCCAGCATTTT. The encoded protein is CASSLGGQGLDQPQHF.

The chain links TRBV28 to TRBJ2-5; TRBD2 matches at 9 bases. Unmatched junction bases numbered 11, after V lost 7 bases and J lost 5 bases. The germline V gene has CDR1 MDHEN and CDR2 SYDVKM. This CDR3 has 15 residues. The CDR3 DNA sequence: TGTGCCAGCATCATTAGCGGGGGTGGGAAGGAGACCCAGTACTTC. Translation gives CASIISGGGKETQYF.

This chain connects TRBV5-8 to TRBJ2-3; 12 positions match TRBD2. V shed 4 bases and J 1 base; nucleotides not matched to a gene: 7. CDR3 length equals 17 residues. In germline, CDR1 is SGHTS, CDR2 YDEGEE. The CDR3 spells CASSAAWTSGGTDTQYF. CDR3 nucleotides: TGTGCCAGCAGCGCCGCCTGGACTAGCGGGGGCACAGATACGCAGTATTTT.

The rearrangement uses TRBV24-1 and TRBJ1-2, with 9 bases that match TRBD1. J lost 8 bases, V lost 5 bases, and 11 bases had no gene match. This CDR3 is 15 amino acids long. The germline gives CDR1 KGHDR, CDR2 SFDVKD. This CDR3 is CATSGEEQGAEGYTF. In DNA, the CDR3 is TGTGCCACCAGTGGGGAAGAACAGGGGGCAGAGGGCTACACCTTC.

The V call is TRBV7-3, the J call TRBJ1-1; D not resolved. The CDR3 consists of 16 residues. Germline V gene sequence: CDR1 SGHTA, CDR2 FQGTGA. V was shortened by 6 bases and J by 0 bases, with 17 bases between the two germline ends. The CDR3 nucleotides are TGTGCCAGCAGTTTAGGGCCGCAGGCCGTGAACACTGAAGCTTTCTTT. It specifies CASSLGPQAVNTEAFF.

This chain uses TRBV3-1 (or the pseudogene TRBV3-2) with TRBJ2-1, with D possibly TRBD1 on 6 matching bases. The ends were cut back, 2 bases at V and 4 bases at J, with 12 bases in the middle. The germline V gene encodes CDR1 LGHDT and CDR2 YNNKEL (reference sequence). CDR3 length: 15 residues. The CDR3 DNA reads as TGTGCCAGCAGCCAAACAGGGCTCCAGTACAATGAGCAGTTCTTC. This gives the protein CASSQTGLQYNEQFF.

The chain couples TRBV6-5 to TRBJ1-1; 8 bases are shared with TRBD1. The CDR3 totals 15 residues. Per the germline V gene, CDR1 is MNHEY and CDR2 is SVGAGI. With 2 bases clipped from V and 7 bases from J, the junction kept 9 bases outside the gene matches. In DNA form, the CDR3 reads TGTGCCAGCAGTTACACGGACAGGGTTAGAAATGAAGCTTTCTTT. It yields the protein CASSYTDRVRNEAFF.

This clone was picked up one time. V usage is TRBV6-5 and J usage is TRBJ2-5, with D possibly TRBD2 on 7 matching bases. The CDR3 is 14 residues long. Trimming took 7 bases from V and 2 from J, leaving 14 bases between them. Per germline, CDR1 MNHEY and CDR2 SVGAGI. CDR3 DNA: TGTGCCAGCACTCGTGGGGGGGCTCAAGAGACCCAGTACTTC. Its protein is CASTRGGAQETQYF.

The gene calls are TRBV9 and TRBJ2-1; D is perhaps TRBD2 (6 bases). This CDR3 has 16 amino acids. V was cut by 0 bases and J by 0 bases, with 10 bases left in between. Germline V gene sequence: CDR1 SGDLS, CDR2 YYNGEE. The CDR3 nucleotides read TGTGCCAGCAGCGTAGGGGGGGTTTACTCCTACAATGAGCAGTTCTTC. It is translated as CASSVGGVYSYNEQFF.

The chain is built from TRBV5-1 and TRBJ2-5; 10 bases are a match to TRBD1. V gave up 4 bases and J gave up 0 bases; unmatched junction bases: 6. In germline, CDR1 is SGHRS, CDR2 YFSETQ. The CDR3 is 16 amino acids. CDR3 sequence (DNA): TGCGCCAGCAGCCGCCCCGGGACAGGGGACCAAGAGACCCAGTACTTC. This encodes CASSRPGTGDQETQYF.